This paragraph covers one T cell receptor beta chain sequence. Profiled with immunoSEQ multiplex PCR; TCRdb holds only in-frame clones, not every one. The data hold roughly 170,000 clones, with approximately 92% observed a single time. This sample is part of a study of control samples from healthy donors and cancer patients. The CDR3 length is 12 residues. V shed 8 bases and J shed 13 bases, with 17 bases lying between them. Germline V gives CDR1 MNHEY, CDR2 SVGAGI. The source of this sequence is a woman aged 55 to 70 in good health. Input material: blood. The chain recombines TRBV6-5 with TRBJ1-4; D might be TRBD1 (5 bases). This chain's CDR3 is CASGRDRGGLFF. Here the CDR3 DNA reads TGTGCCAGCGGCAGGGATCGTGGGGGACTGTTTTTT.